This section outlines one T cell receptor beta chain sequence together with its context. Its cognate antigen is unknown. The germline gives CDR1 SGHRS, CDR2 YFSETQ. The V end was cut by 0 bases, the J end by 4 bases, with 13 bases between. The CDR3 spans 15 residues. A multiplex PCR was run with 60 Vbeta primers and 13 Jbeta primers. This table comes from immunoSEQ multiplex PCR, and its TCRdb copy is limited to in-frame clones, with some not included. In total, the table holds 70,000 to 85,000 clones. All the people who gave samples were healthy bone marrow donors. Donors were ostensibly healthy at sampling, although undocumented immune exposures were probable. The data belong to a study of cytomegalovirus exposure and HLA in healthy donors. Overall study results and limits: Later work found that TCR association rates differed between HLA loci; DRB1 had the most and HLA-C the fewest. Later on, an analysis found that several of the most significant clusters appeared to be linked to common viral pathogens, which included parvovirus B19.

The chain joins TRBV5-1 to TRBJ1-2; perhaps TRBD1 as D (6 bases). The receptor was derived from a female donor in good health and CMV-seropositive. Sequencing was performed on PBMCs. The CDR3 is CASSLGWGQGYGYTF. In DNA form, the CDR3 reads TGCGCCAGCAGCTTGGGTTGGGGGCAGGGCTATGGCTACACCTTC.